These T cell receptor beta chains were read from a single sample in a study of T cell repertoires in aging, cancer and after chemotherapy. TCRdb processed the multiplex PCR reads anew with MiXCR; each CDR3 protein has one entry. The sample has about 1,200 distinct CDR3 sequences, around 16% seen once; the top ten hold roughly 17%. The sequencing input was blood. These receptors were taken from a human donor with a solid tumor. Each CDR3 is given with its conserved first and last residue. A D gene is named only where the DNA matches it firmly. The listing skips clone size in some rows; elsewhere it reads once, few, many or a size class.

cdr3_nt,cdr3_aa,clone_size,j_call,v_call,d_call
TGCGCCAGCAGCCTTATGGCGCAGGACACAGATACGCAGTATTTT,CASSLMAQDTDTQYF,few,TRBJ2-3,TRBV4-1,-
TGTGCCAGTAGTATAACCGGCAGGGGGACCCCCGACGAGCAGTACTTC,CASSITGRGTPDEQYF,-,TRBJ2-7,TRBV19,TRBD1
TGTGCCAGCAGCTTAGCCGGTAGGGTGAACACTGAAGCTTTCTTT,CASSLAGRVNTEAFF,-,TRBJ1-1,TRBV7-9,-
TGCGCCAGCAGCCAGTCCGTACTAACGCTGAGTGGCTACACCTTC,CASSQSVLTLSGYTF,-,TRBJ1-2,TRBV4-3,-
TGTGCCAGCGACAGGGGAGAGGCAGATCAAGAGACCCAGTACTTC,CASDRGEADQETQYF,few,TRBJ2-5,TRBV6-6,TRBD1
TGTGCCAGCAGTTACGGGCCCCAAGAGACCCAGTACTTC,CASSYGPQETQYF,medium-sized,TRBJ2-5,TRBV6-2/TRBV6-3,-
TGCGCCAGCATGGCTAGCGGGGGGGAAATGGATTTT,CASMASGGEMDF,once,TRBJ2-3,TRBV10-1,TRBD2
TGTGCCAGCAGCTCCACAGGGCCCTATAATTCACCCCTCCACTTT,CASSSTGPYNSPLHF,-,TRBJ1-6,TRBV7-3,-
TGTGCCAGCAGTTCCCTTTACGAGCAGTACTTC,CASSSLYEQYF,few,TRBJ2-7,TRBV12-3/TRBV12-4,-
TGTGCCAGCAGCAGAGAGGGGCGGACAGGGGGGAGGAATGAGCAGTTCTTC,CASSREGRTGGRNEQFF,-,TRBJ2-1,TRBV7-3,TRBD1